These 11 T cell receptor beta chains were sequenced from one sample in a study of regulatory T cells in long-lasting Graves disease (dated by TCRdb to 2020 to 2023). The library was produced with multiplex PCR. Sequencing was carried out with an Illumina HiSeq 4000. iRepertoire HTBI primers and Arm-PCR amplification of CDR3 regions were used to construct TCR beta libraries. The public reads were run again by TCRdb, first through fastp at Q25 and then through MiXCR, and only productive beta chains were kept. Entries are consolidated by CDR3 protein sequence, retaining the most common genes and DNA. Within this sample are a few hundred thousand distinct CDR3 sequences, with about 17% of them counted one time only. In total, the top ten clones hold 20% to 25% of the sample. What this sample's time point label stands for: newly diagnosed GD, antithyroid drugs for less than 3 months. For both TCR sequencing and RNA sequencing, RNA was extracted from PBMCs in TRIzol.

This same sample was also part of a study on T cells in Graves' hyperthyroidism and ophthalmopathy.

The starting material was peripheral blood mononuclear cells (PBMCs), obtained at new diagnosis, from a patient treated with antithyroid drugs. The receptors shown here come from a woman aged 18-29 years with Graves disease. Donor details come from another sample of the same person, matched by shared clones.

This clonotype has ten or more counts. The chain joins TRBV3-1 to TRBJ2-3, with 8 bases that match TRBD2. With V trimmed by 2 bases and J by 4 bases, 5 bases remained unmatched. Looked up from germline, CDR1 is LGHDT and CDR2 is YNNKEL (reference sequence). The CDR3 runs to 15 residues. The CDR3 bases are TGTGCCAGCAGCCAAACTAGCGGTAGTTCAGATACGCAGTATTTT. It encodes CASSQTSGSSDTQYF.

This clonotype was detected many times. The gene calls are TRBV30 and TRBJ2-1, with no clear D. CDR3 size: 12 residues. Germline V CDR1 and CDR2: GTSNPN, SVGIG (reference sequence). V was pared by 0 bases and J by 6 bases, with 6 bases between. CDR3 nucleotides: TGTGCCTGGAGTGTACACGGCAATGAGCAGTTCTTC. This codes for CAWSVHGNEQFF.

This chain uses TRBV9 with TRBJ1-4; D is possibly TRBD1 (6 bases). Deletions cut 0 bases from V and 6 bases from J, with 12 bases between. The CDR3 contains 15 residues. Germline CDR1 and CDR2: SGDLS and YYNGEE. The chain's CDR3 is CASSVAETGDEKLFF. In DNA form, the CDR3 reads TGTGCCAGCAGCGTAGCGGAGACAGGAGATGAAAAACTGTTTTTT.

This clonotype was picked up many times. This chain connects TRBV28 to TRBJ2-7, with D possibly called TRBD1 or TRBD2 (7 bases each). This CDR3 spans 14 amino acids. Germline CDR1 and CDR2: MDHEN and SYDVKM. V lost 6 bases, J lost 4 bases, and 16 bases lay in between. The CDR3 reads CASREQGGAYEQYF. In DNA, the CDR3 is TGTGCCAGCAGGGAGCAGGGGGGGGCATACGAGCAGTACTTC. Supplemented by reference TRBV28 and TRBJ2-7, the full variable domain reads DVKVTQSSRYLVKRTGEKVFLECVQDMDHENMFWYRQDPGLGLRLIYFSYDVKMKEKGDIPEGYSVSREKKERFSLILESASTNQTSMYLCASREQGGAYEQYFGPGTRLTVT.

This clonotype showed up many times. This chain joins TRBV7-2 and TRBJ2-1, with no clear D. The CDR3 is made up of 12 amino acids. The V and J ends lost 0 bases and 16 bases respectively, with 13 bases between them. Germline V gene data show CDR1 as SGHTA and CDR2 as FQGNSA. The CDR3 DNA is TGTGCCAGCAGCTTAGCCCTCCACGATCTTTTCTTC. This gives the protein CASSLALHDLFF.

This clonotype occurred a few times. V is TRBV24-1 and J is TRBJ2-3; the D gene is possibly TRBD2 (6 bases). CDR3 length: 16 residues. Germline V lookup: CDR1 KGHDR, CDR2 SFDVKD. V lost 3 bases and J lost 2, with 14 bases in between. This CDR3 is CATSDPGWDFTDTQYF. In DNA, the CDR3 is TGTGCCACCAGTGATCCCGGTTGGGACTTCACAGATACGCAGTATTTT.

On this clonotype: This may be a read error, as it is one base from a much larger clone. It is likely a read error, because the conserved phenylalanine at the end of the CDR3 is missing. The V gene is TRBV6-2 or TRBV6-3, the J gene TRBJ2-1; perhaps TRBD2 as D (5 bases). This CDR3 has 15 residues. The germline gives CDR1 MNHEY, CDR2 SVGEGT. V lost 5 bases and J 2 bases, leaving 13 bases between the germline ends. The CDR3 reads CASSEGAATYNEQFL. In DNA, the CDR3 is TGTGCCAGCAGTGAGGGCGCCGCGACCTACAATGAGCAGTTCCTC.

This clonotype occurred a few times. V usage is TRBV5-1 and J usage is TRBJ1-6; D ambiguous. The CDR3 extends over 15 amino acids. Germline CDR1 and CDR2: SGHRS and YFSETQ. V lost 0 bases to trimming and J lost 5 bases, with 9 bases between them. CDR3 DNA: TGCGCCAGCAGCTTGGGGAACGTTGATAATTCACCCCTCCACTTT. This translates into CASSLGNVDNSPLHF.

This clonotype was picked up a small number of times. The CDR3 coding sequence is TGCGCCAGCAGCCAAGACGTCGGGCAGGGGGGCTATGGCTACACCTTC. Translated: CASSQDVGQGGYGYTF. V is TRBV4-1 and J is TRBJ1-2, with TRBD1 matching 7 bases. The V segment lost 0 bases and the J segment 4 bases; nucleotides outside the gene matches: 8. The CDR3 covers 16 residues. The germline CDR1 and CDR2 sequences are MGHRA and YSYEKL.

A note on this clonotype: A much larger clone is a single base away; this may be a read error. The chain recombines TRBV6-4 with TRBJ2-3; TRBD1 agrees at 7 bases. Trimming removed 5 bases from V and 2 bases from J; junction bases left unmatched: 4. The CDR3 sequence is 14 residues long. Germline V gives CDR1 MRHNA, CDR2 SNTAGT. This chain's CDR3 is CASSTGDVTDTQYF. The DNA of the CDR3 is TGTGCCAGCAGTACAGGGGACGTCACAGATACGCAGTATTTT.

In this sample, this clonotype turned up a few times. This chain links TRBV24-1 with TRBJ2-6, with 10 nucleotides matching TRBD1. The CDR3 sequence is 19 residues long. Germline loops: CDR1 KGHDR, CDR2 SFDVKD. V shed 4 bases, J shed 0 bases, and the junction held 8 bases outside the gene matches. CDR3 DNA: TGTGCCACCAGTGACTACTCGGGACAGGGGTTCTCTGGGGCCAACGTCCTGACTTTC. Its translation is CATSDYSGQGFSGANVLTF.